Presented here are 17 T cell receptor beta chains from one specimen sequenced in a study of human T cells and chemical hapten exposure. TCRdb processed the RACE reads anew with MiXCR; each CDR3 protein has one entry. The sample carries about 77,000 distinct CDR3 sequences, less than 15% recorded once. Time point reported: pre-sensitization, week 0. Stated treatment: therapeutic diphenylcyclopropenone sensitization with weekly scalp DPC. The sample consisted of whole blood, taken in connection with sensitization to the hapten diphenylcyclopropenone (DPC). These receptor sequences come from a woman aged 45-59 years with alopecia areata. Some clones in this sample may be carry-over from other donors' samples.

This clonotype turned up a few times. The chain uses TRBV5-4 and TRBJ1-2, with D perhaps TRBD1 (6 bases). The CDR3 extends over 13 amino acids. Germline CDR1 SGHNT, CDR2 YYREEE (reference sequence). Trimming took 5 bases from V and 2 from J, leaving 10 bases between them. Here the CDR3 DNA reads TGTGCCAGCAGTCCTAGGGGGAACTATGGCTACACCTTC. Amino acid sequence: CASSPRGNYGYTF. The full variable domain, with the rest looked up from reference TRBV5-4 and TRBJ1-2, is ETGVTQSPTHLIKTRGQQVTLRCSSQSGHNTVSWYQQALGQGPQFIFQYYREEENGRGNFPPRFSGLQFPNYSSELNVNALELDDSALYLCASSPRGNYGYTFGSGTRLTVV.

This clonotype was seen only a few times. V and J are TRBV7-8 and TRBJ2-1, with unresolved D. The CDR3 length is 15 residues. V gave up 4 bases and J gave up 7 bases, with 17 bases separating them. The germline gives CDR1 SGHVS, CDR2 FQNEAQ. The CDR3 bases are TGTGCCAGCAGCTCCCAAACGGAGAGAAGGAATGAGCAGTTCTTC. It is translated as CASSSQTERRNEQFF.

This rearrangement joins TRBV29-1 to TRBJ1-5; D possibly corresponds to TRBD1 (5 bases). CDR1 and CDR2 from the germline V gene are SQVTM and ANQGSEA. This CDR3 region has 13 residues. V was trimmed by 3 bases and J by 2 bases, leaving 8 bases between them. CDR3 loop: CSVDEGGNQPQHF. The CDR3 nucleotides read TGCAGCGTTGACGAAGGGGGCAATCAGCCCCAGCATTTT.

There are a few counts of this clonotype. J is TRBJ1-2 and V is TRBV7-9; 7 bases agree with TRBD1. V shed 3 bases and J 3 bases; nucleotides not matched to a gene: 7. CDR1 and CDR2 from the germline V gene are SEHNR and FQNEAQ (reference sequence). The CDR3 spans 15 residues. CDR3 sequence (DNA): TGTGCCAGCAGCTTCCCTGACAGGGCCCACTATGGCTACACCTTC. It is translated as CASSFPDRAHYGYTF. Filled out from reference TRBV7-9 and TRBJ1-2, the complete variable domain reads DTGVSQNPRHKITKRGQNVTFRCDPISEHNRLYWYRQTLGQGPEFLTYFQNEAQLEKSRLLSDRFSAERPKGSFSTLEIQRTEQGDSAMYLCASSFPDRAHYGYTFGSGTRLTVV.

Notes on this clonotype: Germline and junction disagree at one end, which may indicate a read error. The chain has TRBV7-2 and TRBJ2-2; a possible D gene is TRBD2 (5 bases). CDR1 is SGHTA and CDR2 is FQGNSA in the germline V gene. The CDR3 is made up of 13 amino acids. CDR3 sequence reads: CSSGPYSPGELFF. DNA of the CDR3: TGTTCCAGCGGCCCCTATAGCCCCGGGGAGCTGTTTTTT.

The CDR3 nucleotides are TGTGCCAGCAGCTTAGTTGGCGGGAGGAATGAGCAGTTCTTC. Its translation is CASSLVGGRNEQFF. This chain links TRBV11-3 with TRBJ2-1; 8 bases line up with TRBD2. The CDR3 covers 14 residues. Looked up from germline, CDR1 is SGHNT and CDR2 is YENEEA. After removal of 1 base from V and 7 bases from J, the junction contained 3 bases not matched to a gene.

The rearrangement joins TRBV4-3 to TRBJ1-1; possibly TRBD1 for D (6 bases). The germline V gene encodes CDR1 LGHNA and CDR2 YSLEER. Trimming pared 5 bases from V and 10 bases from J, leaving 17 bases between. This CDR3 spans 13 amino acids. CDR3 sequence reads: CASSDTGFVGAFF. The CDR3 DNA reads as TGCGCCAGCAGCGACACAGGGTTTGTGGGAGCTTTCTTT.

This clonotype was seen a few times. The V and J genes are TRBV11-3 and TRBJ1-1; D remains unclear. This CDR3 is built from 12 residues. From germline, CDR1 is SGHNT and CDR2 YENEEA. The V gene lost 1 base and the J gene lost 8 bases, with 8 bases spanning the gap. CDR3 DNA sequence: TGTGCCAGCAGCTTAGGAGGAGAAGAAGCTTTCTTT. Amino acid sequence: CASSLGGEEAFF.

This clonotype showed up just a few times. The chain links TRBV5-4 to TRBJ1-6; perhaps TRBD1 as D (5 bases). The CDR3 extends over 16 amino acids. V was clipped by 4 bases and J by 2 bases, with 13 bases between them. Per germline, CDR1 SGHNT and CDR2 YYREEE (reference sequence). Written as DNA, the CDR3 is TGTGCCAGCAGCACCGGACGGGGGGCCTATAATTCACCCCTCCACTTT. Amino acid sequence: CASSTGRGAYNSPLHF.

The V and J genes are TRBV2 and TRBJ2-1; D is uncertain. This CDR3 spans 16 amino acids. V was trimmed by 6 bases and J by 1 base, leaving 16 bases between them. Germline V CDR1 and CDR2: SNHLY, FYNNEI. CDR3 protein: CASSPGLGYSYNEQFF. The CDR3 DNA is TGTGCCAGCAGCCCCGGCTTGGGCTATTCCTACAATGAGCAGTTCTTC.

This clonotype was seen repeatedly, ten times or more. The DNA for the CDR3 is TGTGCCAGCAGTGAGTTGGGACAGGAGAATGAAAAACTGTTTTTT. As protein: CASSELGQENEKLFF. The rearrangement uses TRBV2 and TRBJ1-4; 8 bases are shared with TRBD1. The CDR3 sequence is 15 residues long. CDR1 is SNHLY and CDR2 is FYNNEI in the germline V gene. Germline trimming cut 3 bases from V and 5 bases from J; bases unmatched to any gene: 5.

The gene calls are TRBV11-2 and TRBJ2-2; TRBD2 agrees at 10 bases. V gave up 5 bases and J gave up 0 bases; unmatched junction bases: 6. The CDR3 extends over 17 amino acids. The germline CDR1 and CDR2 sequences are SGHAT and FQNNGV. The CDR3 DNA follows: TGTGCCAGCAGCCGAAAACTAGCGGGATCGAACACCGGGGAGCTGTTTTTT. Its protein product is CASSRKLAGSNTGELFF.

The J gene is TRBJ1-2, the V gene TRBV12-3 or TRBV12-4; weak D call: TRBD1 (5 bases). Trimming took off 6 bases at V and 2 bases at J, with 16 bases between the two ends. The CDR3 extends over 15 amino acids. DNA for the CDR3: TGTGCCAGCAGCCGAAACGTTGGGGCAAACTATGGCTACACCTTC. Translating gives CASSRNVGANYGYTF.

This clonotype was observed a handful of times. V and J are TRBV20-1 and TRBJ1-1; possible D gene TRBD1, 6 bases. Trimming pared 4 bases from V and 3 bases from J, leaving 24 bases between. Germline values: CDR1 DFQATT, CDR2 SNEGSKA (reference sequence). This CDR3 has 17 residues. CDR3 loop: CSATDSNGLFGDTEAFF. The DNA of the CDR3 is TGCAGTGCTACGGACAGTAACGGCTTATTCGGGGACACTGAAGCTTTCTTT.

The CDR3 DNA reads TGTGCCAGCTCACCCAACCGGGACAGTGGTTCACCCCTCCACTTT. Translated: CASSPNRDSGSPLHF. This rearrangement joins TRBV18 to TRBJ1-6; 7 nucleotides line up with TRBD1. J gave up 9 bases and V 3 bases, and 8 bases lay outside the gene matches. Germline values: CDR1 KGHSH, CDR2 LQKENI. The length of the CDR3 is 15 residues.

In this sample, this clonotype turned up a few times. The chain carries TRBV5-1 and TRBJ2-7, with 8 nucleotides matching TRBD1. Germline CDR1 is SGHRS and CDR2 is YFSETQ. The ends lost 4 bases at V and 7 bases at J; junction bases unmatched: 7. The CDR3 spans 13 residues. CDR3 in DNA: TGCGCCAGCAGCACTGGACAGGGCTGGGAGCAGTACTTC. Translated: CASSTGQGWEQYF.

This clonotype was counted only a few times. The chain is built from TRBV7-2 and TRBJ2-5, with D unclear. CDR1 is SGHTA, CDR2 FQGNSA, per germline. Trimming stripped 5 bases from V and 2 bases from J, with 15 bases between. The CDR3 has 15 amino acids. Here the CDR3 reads CASSPHGQNQETQYF. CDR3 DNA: TGTGCCAGCAGCCCCCATGGGCAGAATCAAGAGACCCAGTACTTC.